The 27 T cell receptor beta chains below all came from one sample that was sequenced in a study of blood T cell repertoires in COVID-19. Profiled with immunoSEQ multiplex PCR; TCRdb holds only in-frame clones, not every one. Among about 140,000 clones, 75% to 85% were seen once, and the ten largest hold less than 5%. The material sequenced was peripheral blood. These receptors came from a woman of 80 years or more with acute or convalescent COVID-19.

The rearrangement uses TRBV6-5 and TRBJ2-3; tentatively, D is TRBD2 (6 bases). V dropped 10 bases and J dropped 3 bases, with 17 bases sitting between them. Germline V gives CDR1 MNHEY, CDR2 SVGAGI. This CDR3 is 14 amino acids long. The CDR3 region has the DNA TGTGCCACCAAGGGACTTGGGGAGACAGATACGCAGTATTTT. Its translation is CATKGLGETDTQYF.

The chain carries TRBV7-8 and TRBJ1-2, with D uncertain. Per the germline V gene, CDR1 is SGHVS and CDR2 is FQNEAQ. Trimming shortened V by 5 bases and J by 7 bases, and 17 bases separated the two germline ends. The CDR3 spans 14 residues. CDR3 protein: CASSGPWVSGGYTF. DNA for the CDR3: TGTGCCAGCAGCGGCCCTTGGGTTTCGGGTGGCTACACCTTC.

The chain recombines TRBV6-5 with TRBJ1-3; no clear D. The CDR3 sequence is 14 residues long. The ends were cut back, 5 bases at V and 4 bases at J, with 12 bases in the middle. Germline lookup yields CDR1 MNHEY and CDR2 SVGAGI. The CDR3 DNA reads TGTGCCAGCAGTCGGACTGATCGAGGAAACACCATATATTTT. Residues: CASSRTDRGNTIYF.

The J gene is TRBJ2-3, the V gene TRBV25-1; 7 positions agree with TRBD1. The CDR3 sequence is 16 residues long. Germline V gene lookup returns CDR1 MGHDK and CDR2 SYGVNS. With V trimmed by 2 bases and J by 8 bases, 13 bases remained unmatched. The chain's CDR3 is CASSERQGFLRGTQYF. CDR3 coding DNA: TGTGCCAGCAGTGAAAGACAGGGCTTCCTTCGGGGTACGCAGTATTTT.

The chain couples TRBV4-1 to TRBJ2-6, with D maybe TRBD1 (5 bases). Trimming removed 1 base from V and 0 bases from J, with 13 bases in between. This CDR3 has 18 residues. Germline values: CDR1 MGHRA, CDR2 YSYEKL. CDR3 bases: TGCGCCAGCAGCCAAGTTCCAGGGATGTTCTCTGGGGCCAACGTCCTGACTTTC. Encoded protein: CASSQVPGMFSGANVLTF.

The chain uses TRBV2 and TRBJ2-4; tentatively, D is TRBD2 (6 bases). There are 13 residues in the CDR3. V was clipped by 8 bases and J by 6 bases, with 14 bases between them. Germline-derived CDR1 and CDR2 are SNHLY and FYNNEI. CDR3 DNA sequence: TGTGCCAGCCATAGGGAGGTGGGAAACATTCAGTACTTC. Amino acids: CASHREVGNIQYF.

V and J are TRBV5-1 and TRBJ2-1; D is perhaps TRBD2 (6 bases). The CDR3 has 14 residues. Germline CDR1 is SGHRS and CDR2 is YFSETQ. The ends were cut back, 4 bases at V and 2 bases at J, with 10 bases in the middle. CDR3 sequence (DNA): TGCGCCAGCAGCCGGGACTCCCCCTACAATGAGCAGTTCTTC. As protein: CASSRDSPYNEQFF.

Turning to this clone: Relative to the germline gene, one junction end is altered; a read error may explain this. This rearrangement joins TRBV6-1 to TRBJ2-2, with D possibly being TRBD2 (5 bases). The germline V gene encodes CDR1 MNHNS and CDR2 SASEGT. This CDR3 contains 13 residues. CDR3 sequence (DNA): TGTGCCAGCAGTGAAAGGTCGTCCGGGGAGCTGTTTTTC. Translating gives CASSERSSGELFF.

The J gene is TRBJ1-2, the V gene TRBV2; 7 positions agree with TRBD1. The V and J ends lost 3 bases and 0 bases, in that order; junction bases with no gene match: 10. CDR1 and CDR2 (germline): SNHLY, FYNNEI. The CDR3 length is 17 residues. CDR3 in amino acids: CASSDHPGQLANYGYTF. CDR3 in DNA: TGTGCCAGCAGTGACCACCCGGGACAGTTAGCTAACTATGGCTACACCTTC.

V is TRBV28 and J is TRBJ1-6, with D maybe TRBD1 (6 bases). The CDR3 runs 15 residues. Germline CDR1 MDHEN, CDR2 SYDVKM. Between the trimmed V and J ends, which lost 6 bases and 7 bases, there was a span of 16 bases. CDR3 DNA: TGTGCCAGCAGGCTAAACAGGGTCCCCAATTCACCCCTCCACTTT. Its protein product is CASRLNRVPNSPLHF.

The V and J genes are TRBV3-1 (or the pseudogene TRBV3-2) and TRBJ1-4; 7 bases line up with TRBD1. V shed 1 base, J shed 6 bases, and the junction held 2 bases outside the gene matches. The CDR3 runs 14 residues. Germline V gene sequence: CDR1 LGHDT, CDR2 YNNKEL (reference sequence). This CDR3 is CASSQGGGDEKLFF. DNA for the CDR3: TGTGCCAGCAGCCAAGGAGGGGGCGATGAAAAACTGTTTTTT.

This sequence joins TRBV7-7 and TRBJ2-1; D unclear. Germline V gene lookup returns CDR1 SSHAT and CDR2 FNYEAQ (reference sequence). The CDR3 has 13 amino acids. V was clipped by 0 bases and J by 9 bases, with 9 bases between them. CDR3 sequence: CASSLATVTEQFF. The CDR3 coding sequence is TGTGCCAGCAGCTTAGCGACTGTAACTGAGCAGTTCTTC.

The V call is TRBV7-2, the J call TRBJ2-2, with TRBD1 identical over 7 bases. The CDR3 sequence is 16 residues long. V lost 9 bases and J lost 7; bases outside the gene matches: 17. Germline-derived CDR1 and CDR2 are SGHTA and FQGNSA. The CDR3 protein is CARPTSIASGGGELFF. CDR3 bases: TGTGCCAGACCGACTTCCATAGCGTCAGGGGGCGGGGAGCTGTTTTTT.

A few counts support this clone. The gene calls are TRBV29-1 and TRBJ1-4; D remains ambiguous. V lost 3 bases and J lost 3, with 8 bases in between. There are 13 residues in the CDR3. Germline V gene sequence: CDR1 SQVTM, CDR2 ANQGSEA. In DNA form, the CDR3 reads TGCAGCGTTGATGGAGGGTCTAATGAAAAACTGTTTTTT. It codes for CSVDGGSNEKLFF.

This chain joins TRBV9 and TRBJ1-2, with 11 bases identical to TRBD1. The germline V gene encodes CDR1 SGDLS and CDR2 YYNGEE. The CDR3 spans 14 residues. Trimming removed 0 bases from V and 8 bases from J; junction bases left unmatched: 3. For the CDR3, the DNA is TGTGCCAGCAGCGTAGACTGGACAGGGGGCGGCTACACCTTC. Residues: CASSVDWTGGGYTF.

J is TRBJ1-2 and V is TRBV5-1; 9 positions match TRBD1. V trimming: 3 bases; J trimming: 7 bases; junction bases outside the gene matches: 7. Germline V CDR1 and CDR2: SGHRS, YFSETQ. This CDR3 region has 14 residues. This chain's CDR3 is CASSWGQGRIGYTF. CDR3 DNA: TGCGCCAGCAGCTGGGGACAGGGCCGTATTGGCTACACCTTC. The complete variable domain, with remaining parts taken from reference TRBV5-1 and TRBJ1-2, reads KAGVTQTPRYLIKTRGQQVTLSCSPISGHRSVSWYQQTPGQGLQFLFEYFSETQRNKGNFPGRFSGRQFSNSRSEMNVSTLELGDSALYLCASSWGQGRIGYTFGSGTRLTVV.

This sequence joins TRBV11-2 and TRBJ1-2; D might be TRBD1 (6 bases). V was trimmed by 0 bases and J by 4 bases, leaving 6 bases between them. Germline-derived CDR1 and CDR2 are SGHAT and FQNNGV. The CDR3 covers 13 residues. The CDR3 sequence: CASSLEQGYGYTF. CDR3 nucleotide sequence: TGTGCCAGCAGCTTAGAACAGGGCTATGGCTACACCTTC.

The J gene is TRBJ1-1, the V gene TRBV10-3; 7 bases match TRBD1. Germline CDR1 is ENHRY and CDR2 is SYGVKD. V lost 7 bases, J lost 7 bases, and 15 bases stayed unmatched. The CDR3 is made up of 15 amino acids. Here the CDR3 DNA reads TGTGCCATCATGCGGGACAGTGCAGAGGTTGGTGAAGCTTTCTTT. It translates to CAIMRDSAEVGEAFF.

V is TRBV3-1 (or the pseudogene TRBV3-2) and J is TRBJ1-2; 10 nucleotides align to TRBD1. The CDR3 consists of 13 residues. CDR1 and CDR2 from the germline V gene are LGHDT and YNNKEL (reference sequence). V lost 5 bases and J lost 6; bases outside the gene matches: 3. This CDR3 reads CASSSGQGHGYTF. In DNA form, the CDR3 reads TGTGCCAGCAGCTCGGGACAGGGGCATGGCTACACCTTC.

This chain joins TRBV2 and TRBJ2-2; 9 bases match TRBD1. V lost 6 bases, J lost 6 bases, and 5 bases stayed unmatched. This CDR3 contains 14 residues. Germline CDR1 reads SNHLY; CDR2 reads FYNNEI. CDR3 in DNA: TGTGCCAGCAGGTGGGACAGGGATTCCGGGGAGCTGTTTTTT. It specifies CASRWDRDSGELFF. Complete variable domain (other parts from reference TRBV2 and TRBJ2-2): EPEVTQTPSHQVTQMGQEVILRCVPISNHLYFYWYRQILGQKVEFLVSFYNNEISEKSEIFDDQFSVERPDGSNFTLKIRSTKLEDSAMYFCASRWDRDSGELFFGEGSRLTVL.

V is TRBV11-2 and J is TRBJ2-7, with TRBD1 as a possible D gene (6 bases). The CDR3 extends over 15 amino acids. V was cut by 1 base and J by 4 bases, with 14 bases left in between. The germline V gene has CDR1 SGHAT and CDR2 FQNNGV. The CDR3 region is CASSLASGDWYEQYF. CDR3 coding DNA: TGTGCCAGCAGCTTAGCATCAGGGGATTGGTACGAGCAGTACTTC.

CDR3 residues: CASSLTTGGETQYF. The CDR3 DNA sequence: TGTGCCAGCAGCCTAACAACCGGGGGAGAGACCCAGTACTTC. The chain uses TRBV3-1 (or the pseudogene TRBV3-2) and TRBJ2-5; D perhaps matches TRBD2 (6 bases). This CDR3 spans 14 amino acids. CDR1 is LGHDT, CDR2 YNNKEL, per germline (reference sequence). V lost 4 bases, J lost 4 bases, and 13 bases lay in between.

The chain links TRBV3-1 (or the pseudogene TRBV3-2) to TRBJ2-1; TRBD2 matches at 9 bases. J lost 3 bases, V lost 4 bases, and 10 bases had no gene match. CDR1 LGHDT and CDR2 YNNKEL come from the germline V gene (reference sequence). CDR3 size: 17 residues. CDR3 region: CASSPRRLAEGYNEQFF. Here the CDR3 DNA reads TGTGCCAGCAGCCCGAGACGACTAGCGGAAGGCTACAATGAGCAGTTCTTC.

V is TRBV5-4 and J is TRBJ2-5; TRBD1 agrees at 7 bases. The CDR3 has 13 amino acids. Germline CDR1 reads SGHNT; CDR2 reads YYREEE (reference sequence). V lost 7 bases and J lost 1; bases outside the gene matches: 4. The CDR3, as DNA: TGTGCCAGCCTTAACAGGGGCCAAGAGACCCAGTACTTC. Protein product: CASLNRGQETQYF.

This chain joins TRBV28 and TRBJ1-4; D remains unclear. V was clipped by 2 bases and J by 8 bases, with 12 bases between them. The germline V gene encodes CDR1 MDHEN and CDR2 SYDVKM. This CDR3 contains 14 residues. The CDR3 DNA sequence: TGTGCCAGCAGTTTACGGAGCCTCCGGGAAAAACTGTTTTTT. Translating it yields CASSLRSLREKLFF.

The CDR3 loop reads CASHDPGGTNEKLFF. In DNA, the CDR3 is TGCGCCAGCCACGATCCAGGAGGGACTAATGAAAAACTGTTTTTT. The rearrangement joins TRBV10-2 to TRBJ1-4, with no clear D. Trimming pared 8 bases from V and 2 bases from J, leaving 15 bases between. Germline-derived CDR1 and CDR2 are WSHSY and SAAADI. This CDR3 is 15 amino acids long.

The gene calls are TRBV30 and TRBJ2-1; a possible D gene is TRBD2 (6 bases). V lost 3 bases, J lost 6 bases, and 21 bases lay in between. This CDR3 comprises 16 residues. From germline, CDR1 is GTSNPN and CDR2 SVGIG (reference sequence). For the CDR3, the DNA is TGTGCCTGGAGATCGCGGGAATTTGTAGGAGGCAATGAGCAGTTCTTC. Translating gives CAWRSREFVGGNEQFF.